These T cell receptor beta chains were read from a single sample in a study of CXCR3-negative and CXCR3-positive naive CD8 T cells. TCRdb derives one entry per CDR3 protein from the 5' RACE reads, leaving out DNA. Recorded for this sample: some 150,000 distinct CDR3 sequences. The sequencing sample was made of naive CXCR3+ CD8+ T cells from blood. These TCRs come from a human donor in good health. Some clones in this sample may be carry-over from other donors' samples. Both conserved end residues are part of each CDR3.

J: TRBJ1-1
V: TRBV20-1
CDR3: CSVRLAGYEGTEAFF

J: TRBJ2-1
V: TRBV19
CDR3: CASSIEWGLQFF

J: TRBJ2-5
V: TRBV7-9
CDR3: CASSFGTTNFEAQYF

J: TRBJ1-2
V: TRBV29-1
CDR3: CSVGWGSPTPWHGYTF

J: TRBJ2-4
V: TRBV7-9
CDR3: CASSSPGTGDSNIQYF

J: TRBJ1-1
V: TRBV20-1
CDR3: CSASEGDTEAFF

J: TRBJ2-7
V: TRBV7-9
CDR3: CASSLPPGNSYEQYF

J: TRBJ2-3
V: TRBV7-9
CDR3: CASSFPTDTQYF

J: TRBJ2-7
V: TRBV20-1
CDR3: CSATTTGVTSYEQYF

J: TRBJ1-1
V: TRBV27
CDR3: CASSFGVPNTEAFF

J: TRBJ1-1
V: TRBV12-3/TRBV12-4
CDR3: CASSPLLTEAFF

J: TRBJ2-5
V: TRBV12-3/TRBV12-4
CDR3: CASSLIGGAETQYF

J: TRBJ2-2
V: TRBV5-1
CDR3: CASRTGGYANTGELFF

J: TRBJ2-1
V: TRBV6-5
CDR3: CASSPGTPYNEQFF

J: TRBJ2-7
V: TRBV29-1
CDR3: CSVEDLAGVSYEQYF

J: TRBJ2-7
V: TRBV7-9
CDR3: CASTPSGSYEQYF

J: TRBJ1-5
V: TRBV27
CDR3: CASSFSGTGFQPQHF

J: TRBJ2-7
V: TRBV29-1
CDR3: CSVEDTRASSGSYEQYF

J: TRBJ1-2
V: TRBV11-2
CDR3: CASSLGAGYTF

J: TRBJ2-7
V: TRBV3-1
CDR3: CASGPTGAEGSYEQYF

J: TRBJ2-7
V: TRBV28
CDR3: CASSLLHILYEQYF

J: TRBJ2-1
V: TRBV28
CDR3: CASSLERAYNEQFF

J: TRBJ2-5
V: TRBV20-1
CDR3: CSARDRGQETQYF

J: TRBJ2-7
V: TRBV20-1
CDR3: CSASPGLAGYEQYF

J: TRBJ2-1
V: TRBV10-3
CDR3: CAISDSTYNEQFF

J: TRBJ1-4
V: TRBV7-6
CDR3: CASSWTGGPGEKLFF

J: TRBJ1-1
V: TRBV6-6
CDR3: CASSGDRKDAMAFF

J: TRBJ2-7
V: TRBV6-5
CDR3: CASSYDGFAGSSYEQYF

J: TRBJ2-2
V: TRBV27
CDR3: CASSLVLNTGELFF

J: TRBJ2-7
V: TRBV25-1
CDR3: CASSSVMSATYEQYF

J: TRBJ2-1
V: TRBV2
CDR3: CASSDGDSYNEQFF

J: TRBJ2-7
V: TRBV7-2
CDR3: CASSTHSSFEQYF

J: TRBJ1-1
V: TRBV20-1
CDR3: CSALVFAEAFF

J: TRBJ1-3
V: TRBV2
CDR3: CASDIQDSGNTIYF

J: TRBJ2-2
V: TRBV3-1
CDR3: CASSNPGLAGVRTGELFF

J: TRBJ2-7
V: TRBV29-1
CDR3: CSAGTTGVFYEQYF

J: TRBJ2-1
V: TRBV5-4
CDR3: CASSVPGHYNEQFF

J: TRBJ1-6
V: TRBV5-4
CDR3: CASSLTANNSPLHF

J: TRBJ2-7
V: TRBV7-9
CDR3: CASSPQGTLGYEQYF

J: TRBJ1-1
V: TRBV29-1
CDR3: CSADPYIQRGMGPHFMNTEAFF

J: TRBJ2-1
V: TRBV7-9
CDR3: CASSIGQALAYNEQFF

J: TRBJ1-1
V: TRBV4-1
CDR3: CASSRTGEGAFF

J: TRBJ2-7
V: TRBV27
CDR3: CASTTLLQGIHEQYF

J: TRBJ2-4
V: TRBV28
CDR3: CAGSPWTGSAKNIQYF

J: TRBJ2-3
V: TRBV6-5
CDR3: CASSYSYGDSMGTQYF

J: TRBJ2-1
V: TRBV13
CDR3: CASSPDNNEQFF

J: TRBJ2-1
V: TRBV7-2
CDR3: CASSQQGSYNEQFF

J: TRBJ2-7
V: TRBV5-4
CDR3: CASSIGTSGGAFEQYF

J: TRBJ2-2
V: TRBV4-1
CDR3: CASSHVGSGELFF

J: TRBJ1-4
V: TRBV14
CDR3: CASSGARQVNNEKLFF